The entry below gives a single T cell receptor (beta chain) sequence along with its context. The antigen remains unidentified. PCR used 60 Vbeta primers and 13 Jbeta primers. Method: immunoSEQ multiplex PCR; TCRdb's copy keeps in-frame clones and lacks some. The profile shows 100,000 to 150,000 clones, roughly 84% of them singletons. CDR3 size: 13 residues. V was trimmed by 1 base and J by 4 bases, leaving 10 bases between them. In germline, CDR1 is GTSNPN, CDR2 SVGIG (reference sequence). The sample originates from a study of cytomegalovirus exposure and HLA in healthy donors. Study-level results: Analyses of presence and absence presupposed an approximately uniform sequencing depth across donors. Later analysis suggested links between common viral pathogens and several top significant clusters. Some V segments (TRBV6-2 and TRBV6-3 among them) were excluded as indistinguishable.

Material: PBMCs. The origin of this receptor is a girl aged 2-10 years in good health and CMV-seronegative. The V and J genes are TRBV30 and TRBJ2-5; tentatively, D is TRBD2 (5 bases). In nucleotides, the CDR3 is TGTGCCTGGAGTGGAGGGAGAGGAGAGACCCAGTACTTC. Translated, it gives CAWSGGRGETQYF.